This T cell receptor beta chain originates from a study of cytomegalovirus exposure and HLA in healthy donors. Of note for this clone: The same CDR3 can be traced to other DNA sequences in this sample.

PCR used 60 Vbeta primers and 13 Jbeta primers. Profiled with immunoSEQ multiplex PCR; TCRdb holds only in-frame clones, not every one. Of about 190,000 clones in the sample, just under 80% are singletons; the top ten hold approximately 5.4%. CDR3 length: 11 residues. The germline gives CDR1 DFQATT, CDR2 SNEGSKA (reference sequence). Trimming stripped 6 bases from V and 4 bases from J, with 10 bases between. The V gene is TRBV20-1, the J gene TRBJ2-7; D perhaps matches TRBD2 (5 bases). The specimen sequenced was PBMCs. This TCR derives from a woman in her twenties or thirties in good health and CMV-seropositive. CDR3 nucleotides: TGCAGTGCCGGACGAGGGTACGAGCAGTACTTC. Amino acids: CSAGRGYEQYF.